The following is a TCR beta chain sequence with its context. The sample originates from a study of cytomegalovirus exposure and HLA in healthy donors. PCR used 60 Vbeta primers and 13 Jbeta primers. Some clones are missing from TCRdb's copy, which holds only in-frame ones; the method was immunoSEQ multiplex PCR. The sample lists 150,000 to 200,000 clones, approximately 79% seen once, with about 1% in the top ten. The CDR3 runs 18 residues. CDR1 is SEHNR and CDR2 is FQNEAQ in the germline V gene (reference sequence). Trimming left V 1 base short and J 1 base short, with 14 bases between. The source of this sequence is a woman in her 50s in good health and CMV-seropositive. The chain recombines TRBV7-9 with TRBJ2-6, with D perhaps TRBD2 (6 bases). The sequenced sample was PBMCs. The CDR3: CASSLGGNSRSGANVLTF. DNA of the CDR3: TGTGCCAGCAGCTTAGGCGGGAACAGTCGGTCTGGGGCCAACGTCCTGACTTTC.